The TCR beta chain described here comes from a study of CD8 T cells in Susac syndrome. The ends lost 5 bases at V and 1 base at J; junction bases unmatched: 8. This CDR3 has 17 amino acids. Germline V gene data show CDR1 as MGHRA and CDR2 as YSYEKL. RNA, at roughly 0.5 to 1 ug, was reverse transcribed with random hexamers. Amplification of TCR beta CDR3 was carried out by immunoSEQ multiplex PCR, which covered 54 Vbeta and 13 Jbeta segments. TCRdb called the immunoSEQ multiplex PCR reads again in MiXCR, with one record for every CDR3 protein. The table has 180,000 or so distinct CDR3 sequences, about 95% seen once. Controls matched for sex and age were healthy donors.

J is TRBJ2-3 and V is TRBV4-1, with 11 bases identical to TRBD1. This TCR was sampled from a human donor in good health. The sequenced sample consisted of CD4+ T cells from PBMCs. The CDR3 spells CASSLGQGADGTDTQYF. The CDR3 nucleotides are TGCGCCAGCAGCTTAGGACAGGGGGCCGACGGCACAGATACGCAGTATTTT.